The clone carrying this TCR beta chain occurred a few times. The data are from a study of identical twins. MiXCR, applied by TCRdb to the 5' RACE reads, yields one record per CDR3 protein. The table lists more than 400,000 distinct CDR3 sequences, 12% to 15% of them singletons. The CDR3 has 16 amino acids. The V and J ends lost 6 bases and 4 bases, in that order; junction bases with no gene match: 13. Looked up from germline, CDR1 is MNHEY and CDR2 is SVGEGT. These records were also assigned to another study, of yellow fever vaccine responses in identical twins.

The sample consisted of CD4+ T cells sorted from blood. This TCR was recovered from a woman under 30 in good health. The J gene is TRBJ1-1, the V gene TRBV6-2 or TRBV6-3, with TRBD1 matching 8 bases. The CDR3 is CASSPGTGYLGTEAFF. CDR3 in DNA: TGTGCCAGCAGCCCCGGGACAGGCTACCTCGGCACTGAAGCTTTCTTT.